This T cell receptor beta chain was observed in a study of CD8+ T cells in alopecia areata. Study as a whole: Treated patients were given 5 to 10 mg oral tofacitinib twice daily. A 6-month off-drug phase came after tofacitinib, which had lasted 6 to 18 months. The study's findings and limits: Researchers report lesional scalp, most notably alopecia totalis/universalis, outstripped normal scalp in clonality.

It was from alopecia areata patients that lesional scalp punch biopsies and peripheral blood were collected. Details on this clone: Its antigen is not identified.

In germline, CDR1 is SGHNT, CDR2 YYREEE (reference sequence). Trimming took off 4 bases at V and 8 bases at J, with 21 bases between the two ends. CDR3 length equals 16 residues. The authors extracted RNA and reverse transcribed it into cDNA as the sequencing template. Here immunoSEQ multiplex PCR was the method, and the copy in TCRdb shows in-frame clones only, minus some. The table records roughly 6,000 clones, 50% to 75% of them present only once. Sequencing input: skin. The rearrangement uses TRBV5-4 and TRBJ1-4, with TRBD1 as a possible D gene (6 bases). The receptor's source is a human donor with alopecia areata. CDR3 region: CASSQRRDTRKEKLFF. The CDR3 nucleotides read TGTGCCAGCAGCCAGCGTCGGGACACCCGGAAAGAAAAACTGTTTTTT.